The next 21 T cell receptor beta chains were all read from a single sample in a study of CD4 and CD8 cells across lung adenocarcinoma regions. TCRdb used MiXCR to reprocess the PCR reads, holding one entry per CDR3 protein. The data show about 25,000 distinct CDR3 sequences, about half seen once. The sample consisted of CD8+ T cells from the center of a lung tumor. The source is a male donor with lung adenocarcinoma. The CD4 and CD8 labels of this study may be unreliable.

The rearrangement links TRBV27 to TRBJ2-3, with TRBD2 as a possible D gene (6 bases). The DNA end favors TRBJ2-7, so the J call may be wrong. The CDR3 is 14 residues long. CDR1 MNHEY and CDR2 SMNVEV come from the germline V gene (reference sequence). CDR3 amino acids: CAGSGRAGPETQYF. The CDR3 region has the DNA TGTGCGGGGAGCGGCCGAGCGGGCCCAGAGACGCAGTACTTC.

The chain combines TRBV6-5 with TRBJ2-3; D is unclear. The V end lost 0 bases, the J end lost 5 bases, and 9 bases lay between the germline ends. The CDR3 runs 14 residues. Germline CDR1 MNHEY, CDR2 SVGAGI. The CDR3 here is CASSYSPLEDTQYF. In DNA, the CDR3 is TGTGCCAGCAGTTACTCTCCTCTAGAAGATACGCAGTATTTT.

This clonotype was found once. Sequence at one end of the junction differs from germline and may be a read error. This chain links TRBV6-5 with TRBJ2-3; 9 positions agree with TRBD2. Germline CDR1 and CDR2: MNHEY and SVGAGI. The CDR3 has 14 amino acids. In DNA form, the CDR3 reads TGTGCCAGCAGATTAGCGGGAGTCAGAGATATGCAGTATTTT. Encoded protein: CASRLAGVRDMQYF.

To note about this clonotype: Germline and junction disagree at one end, which may indicate a read error. The chain is built from TRBV6-1 and TRBJ2-4; D may be TRBD1 or TRBD2 (5 bases each). Looked up from germline, CDR1 is MNHNS and CDR2 is SASEGT. The CDR3 loop spans 16 amino acids. This CDR3 is CASSESGLWAKNTQYF. The CDR3 coding sequence is TGTGCGAGCAGTGAATCGGGGCTGTGGGCTAAAAACACGCAGTACTTC.

The table lists this clonotype with many counts. This rearrangement joins TRBV7-8 to TRBJ2-1; D gene unclear. The CDR3 extends over 15 amino acids. V was trimmed by 2 bases and J by 0 bases, leaving 8 bases between them. Germline V gene sequence: CDR1 SGHVS, CDR2 FQNEAQ. Here the CDR3 DNA reads TGTGCCAGCAGCTTATTTTTCAGCTCCTACAATGAGCAGTTCTTC. This codes for CASSLFFSSYNEQFF.

Details on this clonotype: Sequence at one end of the junction differs from germline and may be a read error. This sequence joins TRBV6-1 and TRBJ2-3, with D perhaps matching TRBD2 (6 bases). CDR1 is MNHNS, CDR2 SASEGT, per germline. The CDR3 sequence is 16 residues long. CDR3 amino acids: CASREAGSRVRDTQYF. CDR3 bases: TGTGCCAGCAGGGAAGCCGGGAGCCGTGTTCGGGATACGCAGTATTTT.

A word on this clonotype: At one end, the junction sequence differs from germline, possibly due to a read error. The rearrangement uses TRBV10-1 and TRBJ2-1, with TRBD2 as a possible D gene (7 bases). The J call may be in error: the DNA end matches TRBJ2-5 better. This CDR3 region has 14 residues. Germline values: CDR1 WNHNN, CDR2 SYGVQD (reference sequence). CDR3: CAGSGGAREEIQYF. CDR3 DNA: TGCGCGGGCAGTGGGGGGGCCCGCGAAGAGATCCAGTACTTC.

Worth noting for this clonotype: An end of the junction differs from the germline gene, which may be a read error. V and J are TRBV10-3 and TRBJ2-3, with D perhaps TRBD1 (5 bases). The CDR3 is made up of 11 amino acids. The germline V gene encodes CDR1 ENHRY and CDR2 SYGVKD. CDR3 sequence reads: CGGDLTETQYF. The CDR3 DNA follows: TGTGGGGGCGATCTCACAGAGACGCAGTATTTC.

This clonotype was observed many times. The chain has TRBV4-2 and TRBJ2-4; a weak D match, TRBD2 (5 bases). The CDR3 has 13 amino acids. Deletions cut 0 bases from V and 8 bases from J, with 8 bases between. CDR1 and CDR2 (germline): LGHNA, YNFKEQ. The CDR3 coding sequence is TGTGCCAGCAGCCAAGATACTAGATACATTCAGTACTTC. Its translation is CASSQDTRYIQYF.

The genes are TRBV27 and TRBJ2-1; D unresolved. CDR3 length: 11 amino acids. Deletions cut 3 bases from V and 5 bases from J, with 2 bases between. Per the germline V gene, CDR1 is MNHEY and CDR2 is SMNVEV (reference sequence). CDR3 amino acids: CASSFDNEQFF. CDR3 bases: TGTGCCAGCAGTTTCGACAATGAGCAGTTCTTC.

This chain joins TRBV6-1 and TRBJ2-3, with 7 bases aligning to TRBD2. Germline CDR1 is MNHNS and CDR2 is SASEGT. Unmatched junction bases numbered 12, after V lost 6 bases and J lost 9 bases. The CDR3 sequence is 14 residues long. This CDR3 is CASSWGGVQETQYF. The CDR3, as DNA: TGTGCCAGCAGCTGGGGGGGAGTGCAAGAGACGCAGTATTTT.

At least ten counts were recorded for this clonotype. The V and J genes are TRBV28 and TRBJ1-2; no reliable D call. From germline, CDR1 is MDHEN and CDR2 SYDVKM. The CDR3 runs to 13 residues. Trimming cost V 2 bases and J 2 bases, with 6 bases left between them. The CDR3 sequence is CASSLVPNYGYTF. The CDR3, as DNA: TGTGCCAGCAGTTTAGTTCCCAACTATGGCTACACCTTC.

The rearrangement uses TRBV5-3 and TRBJ2-1; TRBD1 is a possible D gene (6 bases). TRBV5-3 is reported as an ORF; its role is uncertain. The CDR3 consists of 13 residues. V was clipped by 4 bases and J by 5 bases, with 10 bases between them. Written as DNA, the CDR3 is TGTGCCAGAAGCACAGGGTTGCACAATGAGCAGTTCTTC. Protein: CARSTGLHNEQFF.

The rearrangement joins TRBV6-1 to TRBJ2-4; D might be TRBD1 or TRBD2, each matching 5 bases. V was clipped by 0 bases and J by 10 bases, with 19 bases between them. Germline CDR1 reads MNHNS; CDR2 reads SASEGT. The CDR3 is made up of 16 amino acids. As DNA, the CDR3 is TGTGCCAGCAGTGAAGCGGGGATGGGGGTCAGGGATATTCAGTACTTC. This gives the protein CASSEAGMGVRDIQYF.

Written as DNA, the CDR3 is TGCGCCAGCAGTCACTGGTCTGTGGGCACAGATGCGCTGTTTTTT. This encodes CASSHWSVGTDALFF. V is TRBV10-1 and J is TRBJ2-2; D not resolved. The CDR3 has 15 amino acids. V was shortened by 5 bases and J by 13 bases, with 23 bases between the two germline ends. CDR1 is WNHNN and CDR2 is SYGVQD in the germline V gene (reference sequence).

About this clonotype itself: One end of the junction varies from germline; a read error may be responsible. CDR3 in amino acids: CASNSGLGGRDTQYF. CDR3 DNA sequence: TGTGCCAGCAACTCGGGGCTGGGAGGCAGAGATACGCAGTACTTT. The chain recombines TRBV6-1 with TRBJ2-3; the D gene is possibly TRBD2 (6 bases). CDR1 is MNHNS and CDR2 is SASEGT in the germline V gene. The CDR3 loop spans 15 amino acids.

This clonotype was recorded at least ten times. This chain uses TRBV6-2 or TRBV6-3 with TRBJ2-2, with D uncertain. The germline V gene has CDR1 MNHEY and CDR2 SVGEGT. Deletions cut 4 bases from V and 1 base from J, with 7 bases between. This CDR3 contains 14 residues. CDR3 amino acids: CASSSSMNTGELFF. In DNA, the CDR3 is TGTGCCAGCAGTTCCTCTATGAACACCGGGGAGCTGTTTTTT.

The CDR3 spells CASSYSTTSGPYNEQFF. CDR3 sequence (DNA): TGTGCCAGCAGTTACTCGACTACTAGCGGGCCTTACAATGAGCAGTTCTTC. This chain uses TRBV6-2 or TRBV6-3 with TRBJ2-1; 9 bases map to TRBD2. Germline V gene data show CDR1 as MNHEY and CDR2 as SVGEGT. With 0 bases clipped from V and 4 bases from J, the junction kept 7 bases outside the gene matches. This CDR3 is built from 17 residues.

Comments on this clonotype: An end of the junction differs from the germline gene, which may be a read error. This chain joins TRBV30 and TRBJ2-4; weak D call: TRBD1 (6 bases). Germline CDR1 GTSNPN, CDR2 SVGIG (reference sequence). The CDR3 is 14 residues long. CDR3 bases: TGTGGCTGCAGGGGCCTGGGAGCCAAAGACATTCAGTATTTC. It yields the protein CGCRGLGAKDIQYF. The variable domain in full, with the rest retrieved from reference TRBV30 and TRBJ2-4, is SQTIHQWPATLVQPVGSPLSLECTVEGTSNPNLYWYRQAAGRGLQLLFYSVGIGQISSEVPQNLSASRPQDRQFILSSKKLLLSDSGFYLCGCRGLGAKDIQYFGAGTRLSVL.

Ten or more counts support this clonotype. The rearrangement links TRBV9 to TRBJ2-3; 10 bases line up with TRBD2. CDR1 and CDR2 from the germline V gene are SGDLS and YYNGEE. This CDR3 has 16 amino acids. V lost 0 bases, J lost 3 bases, and 4 bases stayed unmatched. This CDR3 reads CASSVGSSGSTDTQYF. The CDR3 nucleotides read TGTGCCAGCAGCGTAGGGTCTAGCGGGAGTACAGATACGCAGTATTTT.

J is TRBJ2-4 and V is TRBV6-5; tentative D call: TRBD1 (5 bases). Germline V gives CDR1 MNHEY, CDR2 SVGAGI. The V and J ends lost 8 bases and 10 bases respectively, with 24 bases between them. The CDR3 is 15 amino acids. CDR3 protein: CASGLGLRATDIQYF. CDR3 DNA: TGTGCCAGCGGTTTGGGGCTGAGAGCCACAGATATTCAGTACTTC.